This T cell receptor (beta chain) came from a study of cytotoxic CD8 clonotypes in ibrutinib-treated CLL. Losses at the gene ends were 6 bases for V and 7 bases for J; bases not matched to a gene: 9. The CDR3 is 14 amino acids. CDR1 and CDR2 (germline): MNHNS, SASEGT. Profiling relied on immunoSEQ multiplex PCR, and the TCRdb table lists in-frame clones only, not all of them. Of tens of thousands of clones listed, about 82% are singletons. The sequencing used PBMCs, collected after 24 months of ibrutinib treatment. V usage is TRBV6-1 and J usage is TRBJ1-2; the match to TRBD1 covers 9 bases. This TCR derives from a human donor with chronic lymphocytic leukemia. The CDR3 spells CASSPRDRVGGYTF. DNA for the CDR3: TGTGCCAGCAGCCCCCGGGACAGGGTTGGTGGCTACACCTTC.